The 3 T cell receptor beta chains below come from one sample, sequenced in a study of post-analysis software for immune sequencing data (dated by TCRdb to between 2014 and 2016). Receptors were amplified or captured by PCR. The sequencer was an Illumina HiSeq 2500. To reduce PCR and sequencing biases, unique molecular identifiers were built into the TCR beta cDNA libraries. The raw public data were reprocessed by TCRdb itself: fastp quality trimming at Q25, MiXCR clonotype calling, in-frame beta chains only. Rows with one shared CDR3 protein collapse into an entry with the most common genes and DNA. The sample contains 700,000 to 800,000 distinct CDR3 sequences, roughly 27% of them found a single time. The ten largest clonotypes hold more than 0.45% of the sample. Broad study findings and their caveats: Patients showed significantly higher frequencies than controls for 4 or 5 TRBV segments, among them TRBV5-6, TRBV5-1 and TRBV20-1.

Their recognized antigens are unknown. The specimen was blood. Receptors were obtained from a girl under 18 with multiple sclerosis.

This clonotype has a handful of counts. The chain couples TRBV4-1 to TRBJ2-4, with D perhaps TRBD2 (6 bases). The V and J ends lost 1 base and 3 bases respectively, with 19 bases between them. The CDR3 contains 18 residues. Germline V lookup: CDR1 MGHRA, CDR2 YSYEKL. CDR3 residues: CASSQGLVNWFGKNIQYF. As DNA, the CDR3 is TGCGCCAGCAGCCAAGGACTAGTGAATTGGTTTGGCAAAAACATTCAGTACTTC.

In regard to this clonotype: The junction shows a germline mismatch at one end, possibly a read error. The chain links TRBV7-6 to TRBJ2-5; weak D call: TRBD2 (5 bases). CDR1 SGHVS and CDR2 FNYEAQ come from the germline V gene. CDR3 length: 15 amino acids. This chain's CDR3 is CASSLRGNSQVTQYF. Here the CDR3 DNA reads TGTGCCAGCAGCCTACGGGGAAATAGCCAAGTGACCCAGTACTTC.

The chain couples TRBV3-1 to TRBJ2-3; 11 positions match TRBD2. J gave up 7 bases and V 1 base, and 7 bases lay outside the gene matches. CDR1 is LGHDT and CDR2 is YNNKEL in the germline V gene (reference sequence). The CDR3 is made up of 16 amino acids. The CDR3 spells CASSQVTSGGSYTQYF. CDR3 in DNA: TGTGCCAGCAGCCAAGTTACTAGCGGGGGCTCTTATACGCAGTATTTT.